This entry is about one T cell receptor (beta chain). The CDR3 has 15 residues. V was clipped by 1 base and J by 3 bases; unmatched bases: 2. In germline, CDR1 is SGHVS, CDR2 FNYEAQ. The protocol was immunoSEQ multiplex PCR, while the TCRdb copy is restricted to in-frame clones and leaves out a portion. The table lists about 100,000 clones, roughly 92% of them singletons. The source of the sample is a study of T cell changes during pregnancy in multiple sclerosis. The sequence derives from a female donor with multiple sclerosis, enrolled in a pregnancy study. The chain recombines TRBV7-6 with TRBJ1-5, with 8 bases identical to TRBD1. The source was peripheral blood, collected in the second trimester of pregnancy. The CDR3 bases are TGTGCCAGCAGCTTAGGGACAGGGTCCAATCAGCCCCAGCATTTT. Amino acids: CASSLGTGSNQPQHF. Using reference TRBV7-6 and TRBJ1-5 for the parts outside the CDR3, the full variable domain is GAGVSQSPRYKVTKRGQDVALRCDPISGHVSLYWYRQALGQGPEFLTYFNYEAQQDKSGLPNDRFSAERPEGSISTLTIQRTEQRDSAMYRCASSLGTGSNQPQHFGDGTRLSIL.